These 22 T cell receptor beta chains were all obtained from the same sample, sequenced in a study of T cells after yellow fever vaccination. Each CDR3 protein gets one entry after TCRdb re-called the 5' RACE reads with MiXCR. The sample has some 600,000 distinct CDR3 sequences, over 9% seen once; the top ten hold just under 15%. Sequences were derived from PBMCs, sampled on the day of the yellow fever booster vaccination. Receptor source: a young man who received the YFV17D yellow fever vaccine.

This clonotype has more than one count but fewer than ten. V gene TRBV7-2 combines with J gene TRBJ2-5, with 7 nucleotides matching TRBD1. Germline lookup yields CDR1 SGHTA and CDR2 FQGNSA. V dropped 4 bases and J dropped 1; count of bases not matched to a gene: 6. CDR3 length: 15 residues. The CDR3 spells CASSWRGGTQETQYF. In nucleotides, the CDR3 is TGTGCCAGCAGCTGGAGAGGGGGCACCCAAGAGACCCAGTACTTC. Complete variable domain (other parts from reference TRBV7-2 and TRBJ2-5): GAGVSQSPSNKVTEKGKDVELRCDPISGHTALYWYRQSLGQGLEFLIYFQGNSAPDKSGLPSDRFSAERTGGSVSTLTIQRTQQEDSAVYLCASSWRGGTQETQYFGPGTRLLVL.

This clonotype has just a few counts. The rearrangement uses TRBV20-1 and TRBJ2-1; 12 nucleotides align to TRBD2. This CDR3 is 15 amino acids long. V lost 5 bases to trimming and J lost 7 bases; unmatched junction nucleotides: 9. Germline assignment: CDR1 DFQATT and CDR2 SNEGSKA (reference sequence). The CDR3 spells CSAPPTGLAGNEQFF. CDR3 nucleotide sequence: TGCAGTGCTCCACCCACCGGACTAGCGGGAAATGAGCAGTTCTTC.

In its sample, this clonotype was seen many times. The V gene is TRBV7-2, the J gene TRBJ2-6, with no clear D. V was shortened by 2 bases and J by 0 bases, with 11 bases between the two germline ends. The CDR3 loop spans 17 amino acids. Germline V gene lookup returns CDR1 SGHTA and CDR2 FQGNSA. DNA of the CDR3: TGTGCCAGCAGCTTAAACGTCCAGATCTCTGGGGCCAACGTCCTGACTTTC. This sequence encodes CASSLNVQISGANVLTF. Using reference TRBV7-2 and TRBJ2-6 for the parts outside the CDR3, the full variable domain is GAGVSQSPSNKVTEKGKDVELRCDPISGHTALYWYRQSLGQGLEFLIYFQGNSAPDKSGLPSDRFSAERTGGSVSTLTIQRTQQEDSAVYLCASSLNVQISGANVLTFGAGSRLTVL.

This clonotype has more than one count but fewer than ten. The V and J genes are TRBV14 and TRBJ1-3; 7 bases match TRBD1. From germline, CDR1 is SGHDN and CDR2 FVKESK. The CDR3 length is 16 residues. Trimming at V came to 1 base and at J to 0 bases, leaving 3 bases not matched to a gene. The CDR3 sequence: CASSQGTGYSGNTIYF. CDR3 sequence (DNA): TGTGCCAGCAGCCAAGGGACAGGCTACTCTGGAAACACCATATATTTT.

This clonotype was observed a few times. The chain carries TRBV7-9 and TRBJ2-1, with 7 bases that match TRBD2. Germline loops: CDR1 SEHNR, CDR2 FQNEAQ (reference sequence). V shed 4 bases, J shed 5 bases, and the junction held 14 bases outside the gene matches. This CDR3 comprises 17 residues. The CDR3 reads CASSSALGLAANNEQFF. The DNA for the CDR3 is TGTGCCAGCAGCTCGGCCCTCGGGCTAGCGGCCAACAATGAGCAGTTCTTC.

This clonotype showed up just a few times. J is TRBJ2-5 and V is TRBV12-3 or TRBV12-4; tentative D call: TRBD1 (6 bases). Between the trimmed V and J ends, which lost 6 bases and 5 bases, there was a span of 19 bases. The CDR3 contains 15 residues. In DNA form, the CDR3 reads TGTGCCAGCAGCCCCTTTGTGCTAGGGGGTGAGACCCAGTACTTC. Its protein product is CASSPFVLGGETQYF.

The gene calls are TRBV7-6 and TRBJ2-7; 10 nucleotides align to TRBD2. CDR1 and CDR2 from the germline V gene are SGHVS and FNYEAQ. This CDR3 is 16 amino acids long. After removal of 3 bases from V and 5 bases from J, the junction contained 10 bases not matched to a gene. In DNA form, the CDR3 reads TGTGCCAGCAGCTTTCGAGCGGGAGGGCCTCCCGACGAGCAGTACTTC. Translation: CASSFRAGGPPDEQYF.

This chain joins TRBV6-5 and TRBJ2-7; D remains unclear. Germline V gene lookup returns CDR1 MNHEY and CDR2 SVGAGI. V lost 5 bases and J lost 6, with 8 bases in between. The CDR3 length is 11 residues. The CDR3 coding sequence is TGTGCCAGCAGTAAAGGTACCGAGCAGTACTTC. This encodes CASSKGTEQYF.

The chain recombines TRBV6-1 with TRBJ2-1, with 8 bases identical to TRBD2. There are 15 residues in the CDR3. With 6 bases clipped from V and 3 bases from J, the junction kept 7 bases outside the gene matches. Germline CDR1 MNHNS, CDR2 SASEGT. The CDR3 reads CASRGGLGSYNEQFF. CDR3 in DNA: TGTGCCAGCAGGGGGGGACTAGGAAGCTACAATGAGCAGTTCTTC.

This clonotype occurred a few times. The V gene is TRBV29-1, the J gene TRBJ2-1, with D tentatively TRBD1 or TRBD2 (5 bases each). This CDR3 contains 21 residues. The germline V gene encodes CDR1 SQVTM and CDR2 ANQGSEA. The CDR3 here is CPTARDLRARDRGRENNEQFF. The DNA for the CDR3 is TGCCCCACGGCCCGGGACCTAAGGGCTCGGGACCGGGGTAGAGAAAACAATGAGCAGTTCTTC.

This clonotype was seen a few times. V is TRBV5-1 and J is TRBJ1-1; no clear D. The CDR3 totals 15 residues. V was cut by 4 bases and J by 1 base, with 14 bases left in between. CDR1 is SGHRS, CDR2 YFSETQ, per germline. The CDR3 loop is CASSGGPGANTEAFF. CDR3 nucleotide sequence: TGCGCCAGCAGCGGCGGCCCGGGAGCGAACACTGAAGCTTTCTTT.

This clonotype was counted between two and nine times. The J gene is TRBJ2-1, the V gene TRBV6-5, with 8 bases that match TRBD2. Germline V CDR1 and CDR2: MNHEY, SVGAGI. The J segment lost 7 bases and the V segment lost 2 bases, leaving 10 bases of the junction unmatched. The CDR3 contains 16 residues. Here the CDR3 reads CASSYVGTRDSNEQFF. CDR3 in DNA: TGTGCCAGCAGTTACGTTGGGACTAGGGATAGTAATGAGCAGTTCTTC.

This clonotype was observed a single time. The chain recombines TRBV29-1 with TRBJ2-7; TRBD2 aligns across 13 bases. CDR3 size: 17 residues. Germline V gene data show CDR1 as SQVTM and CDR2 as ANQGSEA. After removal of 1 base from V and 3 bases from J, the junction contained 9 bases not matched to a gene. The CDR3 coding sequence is TGCAGCGTTGAAGGGACTAGCGGGAGTTCATCCATCTACGAGCAGTACTTC. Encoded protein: CSVEGTSGSSSIYEQYF.

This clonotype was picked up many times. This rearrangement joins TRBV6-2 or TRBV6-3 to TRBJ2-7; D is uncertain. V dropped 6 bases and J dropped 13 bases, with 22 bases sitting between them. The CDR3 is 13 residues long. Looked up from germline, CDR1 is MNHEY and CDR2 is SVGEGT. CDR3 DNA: TGTGCCAGCAGGAACACAGAGATCCCCGTTTGTTACTTC. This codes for CASRNTEIPVCYF.

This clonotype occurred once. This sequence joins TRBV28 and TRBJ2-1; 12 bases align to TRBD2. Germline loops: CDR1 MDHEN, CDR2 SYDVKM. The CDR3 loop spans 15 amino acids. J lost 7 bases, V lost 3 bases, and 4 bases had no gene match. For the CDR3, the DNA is TGTGCCAGCAGTTTCCCCGGACTAGCGGGAAATGAGCAGTTCTTC. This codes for CASSFPGLAGNEQFF.

CDR3 sequence reads: CASSPPPSGRAGELFF. The CDR3 nucleotides read TGTGCCAGCAGTCCGCCCCCTAGCGGGAGGGCCGGGGAGCTGTTTTTT. The chain combines TRBV12-3 or TRBV12-4 with TRBJ2-2, with 12 bases matching TRBD2. J gave up 6 bases and V 5 bases, and 7 bases lay outside the gene matches. There are 16 residues in the CDR3.

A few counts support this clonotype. The CDR3 region has the DNA TGTGCCACCAGCAGAGACCCGGCCAACCCAGATACGCAGTATTTT. Protein sequence: CATSRDPANPDTQYF. The rearrangement links TRBV15 to TRBJ2-3, with D hard to call. CDR3 length: 15 amino acids. The germline gives CDR1 LNHNV, CDR2 YYDKDF (reference sequence). With 0 bases removed from V and 4 bases from J, the gap between germline ends came to 11 bases.

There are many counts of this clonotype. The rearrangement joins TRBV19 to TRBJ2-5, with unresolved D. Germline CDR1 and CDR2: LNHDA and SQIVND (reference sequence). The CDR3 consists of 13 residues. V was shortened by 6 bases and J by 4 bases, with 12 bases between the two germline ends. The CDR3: CASSSSGRETQYF. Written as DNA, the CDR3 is TGTGCCAGTAGCTCGTCCGGGCGAGAGACCCAGTACTTC. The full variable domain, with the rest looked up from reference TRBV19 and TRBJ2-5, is DGGITQSPKYLFRKEGQNVTLSCEQNLNHDAMYWYRQDPGQGLRLIYYSQIVNDFQKGDIAEGYSVSREKKESFPLTVTSAQKNPTAFYLCASSSSGRETQYFGPGTRLLVL.

The CDR3 bases are TGTGCCAGCAGCTTAGCAGGGATAAACACTGAAGCTTTCTTT. Encoded protein: CASSLAGINTEAFF. The V call is TRBV7-2, the J call TRBJ1-1; no clear D gene. V lost 0 bases and J lost 2, with 7 bases in between. Looked up from germline, CDR1 is SGHTA and CDR2 is FQGNSA. The CDR3 runs 14 residues.

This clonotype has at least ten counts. Here the CDR3 DNA reads TGCGCCAGCAGCTTGCCCTCAGATACGCAGTATTTT. Protein product: CASSLPSDTQYF. The rearrangement joins TRBV5-1 to TRBJ2-3; D unclear. Germline CDR1 is SGHRS and CDR2 is YFSETQ. The CDR3 is 12 amino acids. V was trimmed by 1 base and J by 4 bases, leaving 4 bases between them. The whole variable domain, filled in from reference TRBV5-1 and TRBJ2-3, reads KAGVTQTPRYLIKTRGQQVTLSCSPISGHRSVSWYQQTPGQGLQFLFEYFSETQRNKGNFPGRFSGRQFSNSRSEMNVSTLELGDSALYLCASSLPSDTQYFGPGTRLTVL.

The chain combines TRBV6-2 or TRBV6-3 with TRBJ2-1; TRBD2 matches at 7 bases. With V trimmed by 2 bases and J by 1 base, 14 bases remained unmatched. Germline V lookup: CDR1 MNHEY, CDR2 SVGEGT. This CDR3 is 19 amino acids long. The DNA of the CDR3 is TGTGCCAGCAGTTACAAGGTACTGCGGGAGACAAGTTCCTACAATGAGCAGTTCTTC. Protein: CASSYKVLRETSSYNEQFF.

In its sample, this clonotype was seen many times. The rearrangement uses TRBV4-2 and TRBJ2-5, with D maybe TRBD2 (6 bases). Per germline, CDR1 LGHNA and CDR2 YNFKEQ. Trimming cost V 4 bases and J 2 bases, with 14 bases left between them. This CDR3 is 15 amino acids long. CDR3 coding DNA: TGTGCCAGCAGCCTTATGGGGACTGAACAAGAGACCCAGTACTTC. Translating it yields CASSLMGTEQETQYF.